Following are 26 T cell receptor beta chains from one sample sequenced in a study of beta chain features in type 1 diabetes. The whole isolated RNA underwent reverse transcription, so sequencing captured expressed TCRB transcripts. The protocol was immunoSEQ multiplex PCR, while the TCRdb copy is restricted to in-frame clones and leaves out a portion. This table holds 300,000 to 450,000 clones, roughly a fifth found once. The sample was naive CD4+ T cells from blood. Receptors were obtained from a woman between 18 and 30 years old in good health.

V is TRBV4-2 and J is TRBJ1-2; TRBD1 is a possible D gene (5 bases). The CDR3 contains 16 residues. CDR1 is LGHNA and CDR2 is YNFKEQ in the germline V gene. V was shortened by 0 bases and J by 7 bases, with 18 bases between the two germline ends. CDR3: CASSQDATMGRVGYTF. The CDR3 DNA reads TGTGCCAGCAGCCAAGACGCCACTATGGGGCGCGTTGGCTACACCTTC.

The rearrangement uses TRBV4-1 and TRBJ1-1, with 8 bases that match TRBD1. CDR3 length: 17 amino acids. The V gene end was trimmed by 0 bases and the J gene end by 6 bases; junction bases not matched to a gene: 12. The germline V gene has CDR1 MGHRA and CDR2 YSYEKL. The CDR3 spells CASSQEGGQGKTAEAFF. The CDR3 nucleotides read TGCGCCAGCAGCCAAGAAGGCGGACAGGGTAAGACTGCTGAAGCTTTCTTT.

The CDR3 DNA sequence: TGTGCCAGCTCCACTAGCGGCAGGGCAGGGGAGCAGTACTTC. Protein sequence: CASSTSGRAGEQYF. The rearrangement links TRBV18 to TRBJ2-7, with 8 bases that match TRBD2. Looked up from germline, CDR1 is KGHSH and CDR2 is LQKENI. The CDR3 has 14 residues. V was clipped by 6 bases and J by 7 bases; unmatched bases: 11. The full variable domain, in which reference TRBV18 and TRBJ2-7 provide the parts outside the CDR3, is NAGVMQNPRHLVRRRGQEARLRCSPMKGHSHVYWYRQLPEEGLKFMVYLQKENIIDESGMPKERFSAEFPKEGPSILRIQQVVRGDSAAYFCASSTSGRAGEQYFGPGTRLTVT.

The chain has TRBV5-4 and TRBJ2-7; no clear D gene. Between the trimmed V and J ends, which lost 4 bases and 4 bases, there was a span of 3 bases. Germline values: CDR1 SGHNT, CDR2 YYREEE (reference sequence). The length of the CDR3 is 10 residues. The CDR3 sequence: CASSRYEQYF. CDR3 DNA: TGTGCCAGCAGCCGTTACGAGCAGTACTTC.

This clone was seen more than once but under ten times. The chain links TRBV29-1 to TRBJ1-2, with 8 positions matching TRBD1. The J segment lost 7 bases and the V segment lost 5 bases, leaving 9 bases of the junction unmatched. This CDR3 has 13 amino acids. The V gene's germline CDR1 is SQVTM and CDR2 ANQGSEA. CDR3 amino acids: CSVSGTGAGGYTF. In nucleotides, the CDR3 is TGCAGCGTTTCCGGGACAGGCGCCGGTGGCTACACCTTC.

This clone was observed a handful of times. The rearrangement links TRBV19 to TRBJ2-7; TRBD2 is a possible D gene (5 bases). This CDR3 has 17 residues. The germline V and J ends were trimmed by 6 bases and 3 bases, with 24 bases remaining between them. Germline V gives CDR1 LNHDA, CDR2 SQIVND (reference sequence). CDR3 in DNA: TGTGCCAGTAGCCATGGCGGACCGACTATTGGCGGCTACGAGCAGTACTTC. Protein product: CASSHGGPTIGGYEQYF. The whole variable domain, remainder taken from reference TRBV19 and TRBJ2-7, is DGGITQSPKYLFRKEGQNVTLSCEQNLNHDAMYWYRQDPGQGLRLIYYSQIVNDFQKGDIAEGYSVSREKKESFPLTVTSAQKNPTAFYLCASSHGGPTIGGYEQYFGPGTRLTVT.

The sample holds a few counts of this clone. This chain links TRBV5-4 with TRBJ1-2, with 7 positions matching TRBD1. V lost 4 bases and J lost 4; bases outside the gene matches: 4. Germline assignment: CDR1 SGHNT and CDR2 YYREEE (reference sequence). The CDR3 runs to 13 residues. CDR3 DNA: TGTGCCAGCAGCCCCGACAGGGCCTATGGCTACACCTTC. Amino acids: CASSPDRAYGYTF.

This clone was counted only a few times. The V call is TRBV15, the J call TRBJ1-5, with TRBD1 matching over 7 bases. With V trimmed by 4 bases and J by 6 bases, 12 bases remained unmatched. In germline, CDR1 is LNHNV, CDR2 YYDKDF (reference sequence). This CDR3 spans 16 amino acids. CDR3 coding DNA: TGTGCCACCAGCACTGACCGGGACAGCTGGAGTCAGCCCCAGCATTTT. This translates into CATSTDRDSWSQPQHF.

This clone is a singleton in its sample. The rearrangement uses TRBV11-3 and TRBJ2-1, with no clear D. V lost 2 bases and J 1 base, leaving 9 bases between the germline ends. Germline V gene lookup returns CDR1 SGHNT and CDR2 YENEEA. This CDR3 contains 15 residues. DNA of the CDR3: TGTGCCAGCAGCTTAAGCAGGTCATCCTACAATGAGCAGTTCTTC. Residues: CASSLSRSSYNEQFF.

The chain couples TRBV11-2 to TRBJ2-7; 8 bases match TRBD2. This CDR3 spans 15 amino acids. CDR1 is SGHAT, CDR2 FQNNGV, per germline. After removal of 5 bases from V and 0 bases from J, the junction contained 6 bases not matched to a gene. The CDR3 coding sequence is TGTGCCAGCAGCCCCACTAGCGGCAGCTCCTACGAGCAGTACTTC. This sequence encodes CASSPTSGSSYEQYF.

The chain combines TRBV4-1 with TRBJ2-7, with D possibly being TRBD2 (6 bases). The ends were cut back, 0 bases at V and 2 bases at J, with 14 bases in the middle. CDR1 is MGHRA and CDR2 is YSYEKL in the germline V gene. The CDR3 runs 16 residues. CDR3 DNA sequence: TGCGCCAGCAGCCAAGATCGCGGGACCGCGCCCTACGAGCAGTACTTC. Residues: CASSQDRGTAPYEQYF.

This clone was found a few times. This chain connects TRBV11-3 to TRBJ1-2, with 7 positions matching TRBD1. CDR3 length equals 13 residues. Germline V gives CDR1 SGHNT, CDR2 YENEEA. V lost 5 bases, J lost 7 bases, and 7 bases stayed unmatched. CDR3 residues: CASSAQGDSGYTF. The CDR3 DNA sequence: TGTGCCAGCAGCGCGCAGGGGGACTCTGGCTACACCTTC.

This clone was found a few times. The chain couples TRBV19 to TRBJ1-3, with D possibly matching TRBD1 (5 bases). This CDR3 comprises 14 residues. Trimming shortened V by 3 bases and J by 2 bases, and 8 bases separated the two germline ends. Germline assignment: CDR1 LNHDA and CDR2 SQIVND (reference sequence). The CDR3 region has the DNA TGTGCCAGTAGTATGGGGGGAGCTGGAAACACCATATATTTT. Its protein is CASSMGGAGNTIYF.

This clone was counted between two and nine times. In the same sample, other DNA sequences code for this CDR3. The CDR3 DNA follows: TGTGCCAGCAGTTACTCGAGGATGAACACTGAAGCTTTCTTT. Its protein is CASSYSRMNTEAFF. The chain combines TRBV6-5 with TRBJ1-1; the D is unclear. Germline values: CDR1 MNHEY, CDR2 SVGAGI. The CDR3 loop spans 14 amino acids. V lost 0 bases to trimming and J lost 0 bases, with 5 bases between them.

This chain joins TRBV30 and TRBJ1-2; the D gene is possibly TRBD1 (6 bases). Germline values: CDR1 GTSNPN, CDR2 SVGIG (reference sequence). Deletions cut 0 bases from V and 4 bases from J, with 15 bases between. The CDR3 loop spans 15 amino acids. In DNA form, the CDR3 reads TGTGCCTGGAGTGTACTCAGGACAGACCTCTATGGCTACACCTTC. This translates into CAWSVLRTDLYGYTF.

This clone was counted a few times. The chain joins TRBV25-1 to TRBJ1-1, with D possibly TRBD1 on 5 matching bases. The ends were cut back, 5 bases at V and 4 bases at J, with 14 bases in the middle. Germline V gene data show CDR1 as MGHDK and CDR2 as SYGVNS. This CDR3 has 14 amino acids. The DNA of the CDR3 is TGTGCCAGCAGTACCTTAATCCAGGGCACTGAAGCTTTCTTT. It yields the protein CASSTLIQGTEAFF.

The V gene is TRBV29-1, the J gene TRBJ2-3; D not resolved. CDR1 is SQVTM, CDR2 ANQGSEA, per germline. Trimming removed 7 bases from V and 5 bases from J, with 10 bases in between. There are 11 residues in the CDR3. CDR3 residues: CSAESGDTQYF. CDR3 in DNA: TGCAGCGCGGAGTCGGGAGATACGCAGTATTTT.

The chain is built from TRBV5-1 and TRBJ1-1, with D possibly matching TRBD1 (6 bases). V lost 4 bases and J lost 3, with 13 bases in between. CDR1 is SGHRS and CDR2 is YFSETQ in the germline V gene. The CDR3 length is 14 residues. CDR3 DNA: TGCGCCAGCAGCAGCAGGGGAAGGGACACTGAAGCTTTCTTT. Its translation is CASSSRGRDTEAFF.

The chain combines TRBV5-1 with TRBJ2-1; D perhaps matches TRBD2 (6 bases). This CDR3 contains 13 residues. Germline V CDR1 and CDR2: SGHRS, YFSETQ. The V end lost 3 bases, the J end lost 4 bases, and 8 bases lay between the germline ends. The chain's CDR3 is CASSSGDYNEQFF. CDR3 sequence (DNA): TGCGCCAGCAGCTCGGGAGATTACAATGAGCAGTTCTTC.

This clone has a handful of counts. The chain employs TRBV23-1 and TRBJ2-2; a possible D gene is TRBD2 (6 bases). TRBV23-1 is annotated as an ORF whose role is uncertain. The CDR3 consists of 17 residues. Between the trimmed V and J ends, which lost 7 bases and 8 bases, there was a span of 26 bases. The DNA of the CDR3 is TGCGCCAGCATCCTCAAGATAGGAGGGCCCTGCTGGGGGGAGCTGTTTTTT. It is translated as CASILKIGGPCWGELFF.

This clone was detected a few times. The chain carries TRBV6-5 and TRBJ2-1, with D possibly TRBD2 on 5 matching bases. V gave up 2 bases and J gave up 2 bases, with 13 bases separating them. Germline-derived CDR1 and CDR2 are MNHEY and SVGAGI. CDR3 size: 16 residues. The chain's CDR3 is CASSYTLLETYNEQFF. As DNA, the CDR3 is TGTGCCAGCAGTTACACCCTACTAGAAACCTACAATGAGCAGTTCTTC.

The chain recombines TRBV29-1 with TRBJ2-7; D perhaps matches TRBD1 (6 bases). CDR1 is SQVTM, CDR2 ANQGSEA, per germline. The V and J ends lost 4 bases and 2 bases respectively, with 6 bases between them. There are 11 residues in the CDR3. In DNA, the CDR3 is TGCAGCGTTGGGACAGCCTACGAGCAGTACTTC. Its translation: CSVGTAYEQYF.

This clone was seen a handful of times. This chain joins TRBV29-1 and TRBJ2-1; 10 nucleotides align to TRBD2. Germline V CDR1 and CDR2: SQVTM, ANQGSEA. With V trimmed by 7 bases and J by 0 bases, 18 bases remained unmatched. There are 19 residues in the CDR3. The CDR3 DNA reads TGCAGCGCCGGGGTTCCCGGGACTAGCGCCCCGAGCTCCTACAATGAGCAGTTCTTC. Amino acid sequence: CSAGVPGTSAPSSYNEQFF.

This clone was seen a few times. Other DNA sequences of this sample code for an identical CDR3. The rearrangement links TRBV7-9 to TRBJ2-7; a weak D match, TRBD2 (5 bases). V was trimmed by 0 bases and J by 6 bases, leaving 6 bases between them. CDR1 and CDR2 (germline): SEHNR, FQNEAQ (reference sequence). CDR3 size: 12 residues. The CDR3 nucleotides read TGTGCCAGCAGCTTAGCCGGGGTCGAGCAGTACTTC. This translates into CASSLAGVEQYF.

The chain uses TRBV7-2 and TRBJ2-3, with D hard to call. Per germline, CDR1 SGHTA and CDR2 FQGNSA. The CDR3 contains 12 residues. The V and J ends lost 5 bases and 10 bases respectively, with 13 bases between them. CDR3 sequence reads: CASSLRLRAQYF. CDR3 bases: TGTGCCAGCAGCCTTAGACTCCGGGCGCAGTATTTT.

The V call is TRBV4-1, the J call TRBJ1-3; D gene unclear. The germline V and J ends were trimmed by 3 bases and 4 bases, with 10 bases remaining between them. Germline values: CDR1 MGHRA, CDR2 YSYEKL. The CDR3 runs 14 residues. The CDR3 is CASSHAREGNTIYF. CDR3 bases: TGCGCCAGCAGCCACGCCCGGGAAGGAAACACCATATATTTT.